Reported below is one T cell receptor beta chain. Its antigen remains unknown. The CDR3 runs to 14 residues. The V gene end was trimmed by 5 bases and the J gene end by 7 bases; junction bases not matched to a gene: 5. Germline CDR1 is SGHTA and CDR2 is FQGNSA. The entry originates in a study of cytomegalovirus exposure and HLA in healthy donors. Overall study findings and caveats: When the data were analyzed later, several of the most significant clusters appeared to be linked to common viral pathogens.

Use of 60 Vbeta and 13 Jbeta primers characterized the PCR. In the source study's methods: An analysis performed later counted roughly 80 million unique TCR beta chains (approximately 12 million of them shared). TCRdb keeps only in-frame clones here, not all; method: immunoSEQ multiplex PCR. The DNA gave D and trimming, while V, J and clone size come from that table. The repertoire holds around 100,000 clones, with over 60% as singletons. The chain recombines TRBV7-2 with TRBJ2-4; 10 bases agree with TRBD1. The sequencing sample was made of PBMCs. This TCR was recovered from a man in his 60s in good health and CMV-seropositive. The CDR3 here is CASSQTGGVNIQYF. DNA of the CDR3: TGTGCCAGCAGCCAGACAGGGGGCGTCAACATTCAGTACTTC.